These T cell receptor beta chains were read from a single sample in a study of blood T cell repertoires in COVID-19. Clones were sequenced by immunoSEQ multiplex PCR, and TCRdb holds only the in-frame ones, with some missing. The sample carries about 100,000 clones, around 90% recorded once. Sequencing input: peripheral blood. The receptors shown here come from a man between 35 and 55 years old with active or convalescent COVID-19. CDR3s include the opening cysteine and the closing phenylalanine or tryptophan. The D gene is left open where the match is weak.

v_gene,d_gene,j_gene,CDR3aa
TRBV30,.,TRBJ1-1,CAWGRVNTEAFF
TRBV27,.,TRBJ2-3,CASSPRADTQYF
TRBV4-2,TRBD2,TRBJ2-1,CASSRAGTSVTNEQFF
TRBV4-1,.,TRBJ1-5,CASSHEGDQPQHF
TRBV10-3,.,TRBJ2-5,CAISEGRSGETQYF
TRBV2,.,TRBJ1-1,CASRETVMNTEAFF
TRBV28,TRBD1,TRBJ1-2,CASSSTGVYGYTF
TRBV28,TRBD1,TRBJ1-2,CASRPRVGQGANYGYTF
TRBV4-3,.,TRBJ1-6,CASSQDPPPNPSPLHF
TRBV3-1/TRBV3-2,.,TRBJ2-1,CASSQVIREQFF
TRBV9,.,TRBJ2-5,CASSVAGRTLQETQYF
TRBV5-1,.,TRBJ2-2,CASSLAGANTGELFF
TRBV6-5,.,TRBJ2-3,CASSYSIPSADTQYF
TRBV12-3/TRBV12-4,.,TRBJ2-7,CASSSRPGYEQYF
TRBV5-3,TRBD1,TRBJ1-2,CARTLGRQSTRGYGYTF
TRBV18,TRBD2,TRBJ2-1,CASSPPGLAKNEQFF
TRBV30,TRBD1,TRBJ1-2,CAWSRGQSYSGYTF
TRBV29-1,TRBD1,TRBJ2-1,CSVDLIGQGFRSSYNEQFF
TRBV18,.,TRBJ2-7,CASSRPGGGEQYF
TRBV6-2/TRBV6-3,.,TRBJ2-3,CASSFGQDSDTDTQYF
TRBV3-1/TRBV3-2,.,TRBJ1-1,CASSRASGGGNTEAFF
TRBV24-1,.,TRBJ1-3,CATSASWGGSSGNTIYF
TRBV20-1,.,TRBJ2-1,CSAINGNEQFF
TRBV2,.,TRBJ1-2,CASTQGYYGYTF
TRBV10-3,TRBD1,TRBJ2-2,CAISPRQGTPGELFF
TRBV27,TRBD1,TRBJ2-3,CASSRSGQGAYTQYF
TRBV19,TRBD1,TRBJ1-1,CASIWTGQNTEAFF
TRBV7-2,TRBD1,TRBJ2-1,CASSSGQGRNEQFF